A single sample gave rise to the 25 T cell receptor beta chains below, sequenced in a study of Ad26.COV2.S vaccination and SARS-CoV-2 variants. The treatment: approximately 18 received Ad26.COV2.S at low or high dose, single or two shots; five or six received placebo; per-sample allocation not given. Samples were taken on day 63 after the first vaccine or placebo injection. The data were produced by immunoSEQ multiplex PCR, yet TCRdb's version contains in-frame clones alone and is incomplete. The table shows a few hundred thousand clones, with 90% occurring only once. Here the sequenced sample was peripheral blood, taken in a trial of Ad26.COV2.S vaccine versus placebo. These receptors were collected from a person aged 18-60 years who received the Ad26.COV2.S COVID-19 vaccine or a placebo.

This clone was recorded once. The rearrangement joins TRBV6-5 to TRBJ1-1, with D possibly TRBD1 on 6 matching bases. CDR3 length: 14 amino acids. V shed 11 bases and J shed 0 bases, with 16 bases lying between them. Germline CDR1 and CDR2: MNHEY and SVGAGI. CDR3 in DNA: TGTGCCTTCGAGACAGGTAGTATGAACACTGAAGCTTTCTTT. Translation gives CAFETGSMNTEAFF.

As concerns this clone: The sample contains more than one DNA sequence encoding this CDR3. This chain uses TRBV11-3 with TRBJ1-1; TRBD1 might be the D (5 bases). Germline CDR1 SGHNT, CDR2 YENEEA. Trimming removed 1 base at V and 0 bases at J, with 6 bases between. The CDR3 is 14 residues long. CDR3 in DNA: TGTGCCAGCAGCTTAGGGGGGTTGAACACTGAAGCTTTCTTT. As protein: CASSLGGLNTEAFF.

This rearrangement joins TRBV7-2 to TRBJ2-1; D unclear. V lost 5 bases and J lost 15, with 14 bases in between. Germline CDR1 and CDR2: SGHTA and FQGNSA. This CDR3 region has 11 residues. CDR3 DNA: TGTGCCAGCAGCCAGAGCCAGAGTCGGTTCTTC. Amino acid sequence: CASSQSQSRFF.

The rearrangement joins TRBV30 to TRBJ1-1; D is ambiguous. With 7 bases removed from V and 1 base from J, the gap between germline ends came to 13 bases. The CDR3 spans 13 residues. In germline, CDR1 is GTSNPN, CDR2 SVGIG (reference sequence). DNA of the CDR3: TGTGCCTATTTACCTGCGGGGAACACTGAAGCTTTCTTT. Residues: CAYLPAGNTEAFF.

This chain joins TRBV19 and TRBJ2-1; 8 bases are a match to TRBD2. V was pared by 5 bases and J by 12 bases, with 15 bases of the junction left unmatched. The CDR3 contains 15 residues. CDR1 and CDR2 (germline): LNHDA, SQIVND (reference sequence). CDR3 sequence (DNA): TGTGCCAGTAGTCTCCAACTAGCGGCGCCGGGGGCGCAGTTCTTC. Translation gives CASSLQLAAPGAQFF.

The chain has TRBV3-1 (or the pseudogene TRBV3-2) and TRBJ2-1; TRBD2 aligns across 10 bases. This CDR3 is 18 amino acids long. In germline, CDR1 is LGHDT, CDR2 YNNKEL (reference sequence). V trimming: 0 bases; J trimming: 7 bases; junction bases outside the gene matches: 12. As DNA, the CDR3 is TGTGCCAGCAGCCAAGATTGGGTTTTACTAGCGGGGACAAATGAGCAGTTCTTC. As protein: CASSQDWVLLAGTNEQFF.

CDR3: CASSSSGATIYF. The CDR3 DNA reads TGTGCCAGCAGCTCGTCCGGGGCCACCATATATTTT. This chain links TRBV7-6 with TRBJ1-3; D may be TRBD1 (5 bases). The germline V gene has CDR1 SGHVS and CDR2 FNYEAQ. This CDR3 comprises 12 residues. Trimming pared 4 bases from V and 9 bases from J, leaving 10 bases between. Together with reference TRBV7-6 and TRBJ1-3, the CDR3 gives the full variable domain: GAGVSQSPRYKVTKRGQDVALRCDPISGHVSLYWYRQALGQGPEFLTYFNYEAQQDKSGLPNDRFSAERPEGSISTLTIQRTEQRDSAMYRCASSSSGATIYFGEGSWLTVV.

CDR3 region: CASSPGQAYGGYTF. The CDR3 DNA sequence: TGTGCCAGCAGTCCAGGACAGGCGTACGGTGGCTACACCTTC. This chain uses TRBV27 with TRBJ1-2; 7 nucleotides agree with TRBD1. Germline V gene lookup returns CDR1 MNHEY and CDR2 SMNVEV (reference sequence). There are 14 residues in the CDR3. With V trimmed by 5 bases and J by 7 bases, 10 bases remained unmatched.

The table lists this clone with a count of one. This sequence joins TRBV19 and TRBJ2-6; D is unclear. Looked up from germline, CDR1 is LNHDA and CDR2 is SQIVND (reference sequence). This CDR3 comprises 17 residues. Trimming took off 7 bases at V and 0 bases at J, with 16 bases between the two ends. CDR3 coding DNA: TGTGCCAGTACCCGGGTAAGAGTGAGCTCTGGGGCCAACGTCCTGACTTTC. It specifies CASTRVRVSSGANVLTF.

CDR3 nucleotide sequence: TGTGCCATCACTGGTCAAATAGGGCAGGGGAACACTGAAGCTTTCTTT. Protein: CAITGQIGQGNTEAFF. The chain couples TRBV10-3 to TRBJ1-1; weak D call: TRBD1 (5 bases). The CDR3 runs to 16 residues. Germline loops: CDR1 ENHRY, CDR2 SYGVKD. V was shortened by 7 bases and J by 1 base, with 19 bases between the two germline ends.

CDR3 bases: TGTGCCAGCAGCACAGAACAGGGTAGCTCTGGGGCCAACGTCCTGACTTTC. Translated, it gives CASSTEQGSSGANVLTF. The chain uses TRBV21-1 and TRBJ2-6; TRBD1 is the table's D call and was not checked against the DNA. TRBV21-1 is reported as a pseudogene. The CDR3 extends over 17 amino acids.

V is TRBV11-3 and J is TRBJ2-3; tentatively, D is TRBD1 (6 bases). Germline assignment: CDR1 SGHNT and CDR2 YENEEA. The CDR3 sequence is 16 residues long. Trimming stripped 5 bases from V and 4 bases from J, with 19 bases between. The CDR3 coding sequence is TGTGCCAGCAGCCAGGGGTGGGGGCCGAGGTCAGATACGCAGTATTTT. Its protein is CASSQGWGPRSDTQYF.

This clone was recorded only once. This sequence joins TRBV16 and TRBJ2-1; the D gene is possibly TRBD1 (6 bases). Per the germline V gene, CDR1 is KGHSY and CDR2 is FQNENV. CDR3 size: 15 residues. V lost 6 bases and J 0 bases, leaving 12 bases between the germline ends. The CDR3 sequence is CASSFRTDSYNEQFF. As DNA, the CDR3 is TGTGCCAGCAGTTTTCGGACAGACTCCTACAATGAGCAGTTCTTC.

The V and J genes are TRBV5-8 and TRBJ2-7; maybe TRBD1 (6 bases). The germline gives CDR1 SGHTS, CDR2 YDEGEE. The CDR3 has 15 residues. V lost 6 bases to trimming and J lost 4 bases, with 20 bases between them. CDR3 bases: TGTGCCAGCACCAGTACAGGGACCATAGTTTACGAGCAGTACTTC. It specifies CASTSTGTIVYEQYF.

V and J are TRBV7-2 and TRBJ2-3; 11 nucleotides agree with TRBD2. Germline V CDR1 and CDR2: SGHTA, FQGNSA. With V trimmed by 2 bases and J by 4 bases, 11 bases remained unmatched. The CDR3 length is 18 residues. CDR3 nucleotide sequence: TGTGCCAGCAGCTTAATAGGCCTAGCGGGAGGCTTGGCAGATACGCAGTATTTT. Encoded protein: CASSLIGLAGGLADTQYF.

The chain employs TRBV9 and TRBJ2-1, with D unclear. V shed 0 bases and J shed 9 bases, with 7 bases lying between them. The germline V gene has CDR1 SGDLS and CDR2 YYNGEE. The CDR3 is 12 residues long. The CDR3 loop reads CASSVVIGEQFF. The CDR3 bases are TGTGCCAGCAGCGTAGTCATCGGTGAGCAGTTCTTC.

The V gene is TRBV19, the J gene TRBJ1-1; D gene ambiguous. The length of the CDR3 is 16 residues. Germline values: CDR1 LNHDA, CDR2 SQIVND (reference sequence). Trimming shortened V by 6 bases and J by 4 bases, and 21 bases separated the two germline ends. The CDR3 bases are TGTGCCAGTAGGGTACCGCGAGCTTCGAGGAGCACTGAAGCTTTCTTT. Translating it yields CASRVPRASRSTEAFF.

V usage is TRBV12-5 and J usage is TRBJ1-5, with D possibly TRBD1 on 5 matching bases. The CDR3 spans 17 residues. Trimming took off 4 bases at V and 0 bases at J, with 16 bases between the two ends. Germline V gene data show CDR1 as LGHNT and CDR2 as FRNRAP. The CDR3 nucleotides are TGTGCTAGTGGTTCGCCCCGGGACGAGTATAGCAATCAGCCCCAGCATTTT. Encoded protein: CASGSPRDEYSNQPQHF.

The table lists this clone with a count of one. The V and J genes are TRBV5-1 and TRBJ2-1; 11 nucleotides line up with TRBD2. The V gene's germline CDR1 is SGHRS and CDR2 YFSETQ. The CDR3 covers 15 residues. V dropped 2 bases and J dropped 6; count of bases not matched to a gene: 4. CDR3 loop: CASSFLAGGPNEQFF. CDR3 in DNA: TGCGCCAGCAGCTTTCTAGCGGGAGGCCCCAATGAGCAGTTCTTC.

V and J are TRBV6-2 or TRBV6-3 and TRBJ2-2, with D perhaps matching TRBD2 (5 bases). Trimming pared 2 bases from V and 6 bases from J, leaving 16 bases between. Looked up from germline, CDR1 is MNHEY and CDR2 is SVGEGT. This CDR3 comprises 16 residues. The CDR3 sequence is CASSYGRGIVSGELFF. The CDR3 region has the DNA TGTGCCAGCAGTTACGGGAGAGGGATAGTTTCCGGGGAGCTGTTTTTT.

The chain recombines TRBV7-2 with TRBJ2-7; D is perhaps TRBD1 (5 bases). The CDR3 sequence is 14 residues long. The germline V gene encodes CDR1 SGHTA and CDR2 FQGNSA. V dropped 1 base and J dropped 1 base, with 8 bases sitting between them. CDR3 bases: TGTGCCAGCAGCTTAGTTCAGGGATCCTACGAGCAGTACTTC. Translation gives CASSLVQGSYEQYF.

This sequence joins TRBV19 and TRBJ2-7; 10 bases are shared with TRBD2. V was pared by 0 bases and J by 7 bases, with 18 bases of the junction left unmatched. The CDR3 loop spans 19 amino acids. The germline CDR1 and CDR2 sequences are LNHDA and SQIVND (reference sequence). Here the CDR3 reads CASSIDVWGASGRSREQYV. Written as DNA, the CDR3 is TGTGCCAGTAGTATAGATGTCTGGGGCGCTAGCGGGAGATCTCGGGAGCAGTACGTC.

This chain uses TRBV9 with TRBJ2-2; 11 bases line up with TRBD2. CDR3 length equals 17 residues. Germline V CDR1 and CDR2: SGDLS, YYNGEE. J lost 6 bases, V lost 4 bases, and 11 bases had no gene match. The CDR3 region has the DNA TGTGCCAGCAGCACCCGTAGCGGGGGGGCTGAGGCCGGGGAGCTGTTTTTT. Protein: CASSTRSGGAEAGELFF.

J is TRBJ2-7 and V is TRBV5-6, with D possibly TRBD2 on 5 matching bases. This CDR3 region has 12 residues. Germline values: CDR1 SGHDT, CDR2 YYEEEE. V dropped 4 bases and J dropped 4 bases, with 9 bases sitting between them. The CDR3 sequence is CASSLRLYEQYV. The CDR3 DNA reads as TGTGCCAGCAGCCTTAGACTATACGAGCAGTACGTC.

This clone was counted a few times. J is TRBJ2-3 and V is TRBV19; no clear D gene. The germline V gene encodes CDR1 LNHDA and CDR2 SQIVND (reference sequence). The CDR3 contains 13 residues. The V end was cut by 8 bases, the J end by 4 bases, with 13 bases between. CDR3 amino acids: CASSRRSSDTQYF. The DNA of the CDR3 is TGTGCCAGTTCGCGGCGGAGCTCAGATACGCAGTATTTT.